This record looks at one T cell receptor (beta chain) sequence and its context. No antigen is known for it. A junction end diverges from the germline sequence, so it may reflect a read error. This record comes from a study of blood T cells in healthy people across ages. Study outcomes and limitations: Higher diversity, along with more naive CD4+ cells, distinguished long-lived donors from aged donors.

Germline lookup yields CDR1 SGHTA and CDR2 FQGTGA. The length of the CDR3 is 13 residues. For the second PCR, which ran for roughly 6 to 11 cycles, a sample-barcoded 5' primer and a J-beta primer mix were used. A template-switch adaptor with 12 random nucleotides tagged each cDNA molecule. One entry per CDR3 protein, called by TCRdb with MiXCR from the 5' RACE reads. Seen here are around 2 million distinct CDR3 sequences, about two fifths observed once, and the top ten hold more than 20%. The source is a human donor in good health. Sequencing was performed on blood. The V and J genes are TRBV7-3 and TRBJ1-1; D not certain. The CDR3 sequence: CACSFWGGTEAFF. The CDR3 bases are TGTGCCTGCAGCTTCTGGGGTGGGACTGAAGCTTTCTTT.